These 21 T cell receptor beta chains were sequenced from one sample in a study of immune evolution from preneoplasia to lung adenocarcinoma. The data were produced by immunoSEQ multiplex PCR, yet TCRdb's version contains in-frame clones alone and is incomplete. Here the sample spans over 5,000 clones, 70% to 90% being singletons. Sequenced input: FFPE invasive lung adenocarcinoma tissue. The receptors derive from a person aged 50-75 years with lung adenocarcinoma.

The chain is built from TRBV27 and TRBJ2-7, with 12 positions matching TRBD2. The CDR3 totals 15 residues. V dropped 5 bases and J dropped 2; count of bases not matched to a gene: 4. In germline, CDR1 is MNHEY, CDR2 SMNVEV (reference sequence). CDR3 DNA: TGTGCCAGCAGTACCGGACTAGCGGGACCCTACGAGCAGTACTTC. It is translated as CASSTGLAGPYEQYF.

V is TRBV5-1 and J is TRBJ2-3, with D possibly matching TRBD2 (6 bases). Trimming removed 0 bases at V and 6 bases at J, with 17 bases between. CDR3 size: 16 residues. CDR1 and CDR2 (germline): SGHRS, YFSETQ. CDR3: CASSLVSGSGRDTQYF. CDR3 coding DNA: TGCGCCAGCAGCTTGGTTTCCGGGAGCGGGCGGGATACGCAGTATTTT.

V is TRBV7-3 and J is TRBJ2-3, with TRBD2 matching over 10 bases. V shed 5 bases and J 6 bases; nucleotides not matched to a gene: 8. The CDR3 runs to 15 residues. CDR1 is SGHTA, CDR2 FQGTGA, per germline. In DNA, the CDR3 is TGTGCCAGCAGCCCTACCGGGACTAGCGTCGATACGCAGTATTTT. Its translation: CASSPTGTSVDTQYF.

The chain uses TRBV5-1 and TRBJ2-1, with D possibly being TRBD1 (5 bases). CDR3 length: 16 residues. V was cut by 1 base and J by 6 bases, with 17 bases left in between. Germline V CDR1 and CDR2: SGHRS, YFSETQ. CDR3 sequence (DNA): TGCGCCAGCAGCTTGATCAGTGGGGCTAACGCCAATGAGCAGTTCTTC. Translating gives CASSLISGANANEQFF.

The gene calls are TRBV19 and TRBJ1-1, with a possible D match to TRBD1 (5 bases). Trimming removed 10 bases at V and 1 base at J, with 13 bases between. The CDR3 has 13 amino acids. Germline V gives CDR1 LNHDA, CDR2 SQIVND (reference sequence). Here the CDR3 reads CATIPRENTEAFF. CDR3 nucleotides: TGTGCCACTATTCCCAGGGAGAACACTGAAGCTTTCTTT.

The V gene is TRBV19, the J gene TRBJ2-5; 10 bases map to TRBD1. CDR3 length equals 14 residues. The V segment lost 3 bases and the J segment 4 bases; nucleotides outside the gene matches: 2. Germline-derived CDR1 and CDR2 are LNHDA and SQIVND (reference sequence). CDR3 sequence (DNA): TGTGCCAGTAGTATGACAGGGGGCGGAGAGACCCAGTACTTC. Its translation: CASSMTGGGETQYF.

CDR3 DNA: TGTGCCTGGAGTGTATGGAACCTAGCGCGAAACACCGGGGAGCTGTTTTTT. Protein product: CAWSVWNLARNTGELFF. The gene calls are TRBV30 and TRBJ2-2; D perhaps matches TRBD2 (6 bases). In germline, CDR1 is GTSNPN, CDR2 SVGIG (reference sequence). The CDR3 extends over 17 amino acids. Deletions cut 0 bases from V and 2 bases from J, with 16 bases between.

V and J are TRBV28 and TRBJ2-3; D might be TRBD2 (6 bases). This CDR3 comprises 14 residues. Germline CDR1 reads MDHEN; CDR2 reads SYDVKM. Between the trimmed V and J ends, which lost 7 bases and 4 bases, there was a span of 15 bases. The CDR3 sequence: CASTSGGTADTQYF. The CDR3 nucleotides read TGTGCCAGCACATCCGGGGGAACCGCAGATACGCAGTATTTT.

CDR3 sequence reads: CASGRSDAGQSRANVLTF. The CDR3, as DNA: TGTGCTAGTGGTAGAAGTGATGCAGGACAAAGTCGGGCCAACGTCCTGACTTTC. V gene TRBV12-5 combines with J gene TRBJ2-6, with D possibly being TRBD1 (5 bases). This CDR3 contains 18 residues. The germline V gene has CDR1 LGHNT and CDR2 FRNRAP. Trimming shortened V by 5 bases and J by 5 bases, and 22 bases separated the two germline ends.

This clone was seen a few times. The chain joins TRBV15 to TRBJ2-3, with a possible D match to TRBD2 (5 bases). V gave up 5 bases and J gave up 5 bases, with 17 bases separating them. The CDR3 extends over 15 amino acids. CDR1 is LNHNV and CDR2 is YYDKDF in the germline V gene (reference sequence). The CDR3 sequence: CATSETDAGVDTQYF. The CDR3 nucleotides are TGTGCCACCAGCGAAACAGATGCGGGTGTAGATACGCAGTATTTT.

This clone was seen a single time. The chain is built from TRBV9 and TRBJ1-2, with TRBD1 matching over 8 bases. The CDR3 covers 14 residues. Germline values: CDR1 SGDLS, CDR2 YYNGEE. Trimming removed 4 bases from V and 4 bases from J; junction bases left unmatched: 6. In DNA form, the CDR3 reads TGTGCCAGCAGCCCGGGACAGGTCGTCTATGGCTACACCTTC. It yields the protein CASSPGQVVYGYTF.

The rearrangement links TRBV9 to TRBJ2-1, with D possibly TRBD2 on 6 matching bases. The CDR3 is 16 amino acids. Germline CDR1 is SGDLS and CDR2 is YYNGEE. V was pared by 0 bases and J by 8 bases, with 18 bases between. The CDR3 spells CASSVVEGGSGDEQFF. The CDR3 DNA reads as TGTGCCAGCAGCGTAGTGGAGGGAGGATCTGGGGATGAGCAGTTCTTC.

V and J are TRBV4-1 and TRBJ1-2, with TRBD1 matching over 7 bases. The CDR3 is 17 residues long. In germline, CDR1 is MGHRA, CDR2 YSYEKL. Trimming cost V 3 bases and J 2 bases; bases outside gene matches: 12. The CDR3 loop is CASSQRTGIQANYGYTF. The CDR3 DNA follows: TGCGCCAGCAGCCAGCGGACAGGAATACAAGCGAACTATGGCTACACCTTC.

The gene calls are TRBV6-1 and TRBJ2-3, with D possibly being TRBD1 or TRBD2 (5 bases each). The CDR3 totals 11 residues. Germline assignment: CDR1 MNHNS and CDR2 SASEGT. Trimming took off 6 bases at V and 6 bases at J, with 7 bases between the two ends. The CDR3 DNA follows: TGTGCCAGCAGGGGACCGGATACGCAGTATTTT. Its translation is CASRGPDTQYF.

This chain uses TRBV2 with TRBJ2-1, with D possibly being TRBD1 or TRBD2 (5 bases each). This CDR3 has 15 amino acids. Germline V gene lookup returns CDR1 SNHLY and CDR2 FYNNEI. V gave up 7 bases and J gave up 2 bases, with 15 bases separating them. CDR3 sequence (DNA): TGTGCCAGCAAGGGGTGGACTGTTACCTACAATGAGCAGTTCTTC. As protein: CASKGWTVTYNEQFF.

The chain is built from TRBV18 and TRBJ2-1; D unclear. Deletions cut 0 bases from V and 9 bases from J, with 9 bases between. Germline V gene sequence: CDR1 KGHSH, CDR2 LQKENI. The CDR3 is made up of 13 amino acids. This chain's CDR3 is CASSPPSAPEQFF. The CDR3 nucleotides read TGTGCCAGCTCACCACCGTCCGCTCCTGAGCAGTTCTTC.

Details on this clone: The same CDR3 arises from other DNA sequences in this sample as well. V usage is TRBV4-1 and J usage is TRBJ1-2; TRBD1 aligns across 8 bases. V gave up 0 bases and J gave up 2 bases; unmatched junction bases: 5. CDR1 is MGHRA and CDR2 is YSYEKL in the germline V gene. There are 16 residues in the CDR3. DNA for the CDR3: TGCGCCAGCAGCCAAGATCGGTACAGGGGGAACTATGGCTACACCTTC. Protein product: CASSQDRYRGNYGYTF.

The V gene is TRBV15, the J gene TRBJ2-5, with 7 bases matching TRBD1. Trimming removed 7 bases from V and 4 bases from J; junction bases left unmatched: 6. CDR3 length: 13 residues. Germline V gene data show CDR1 as LNHNV and CDR2 as YYDKDF (reference sequence). CDR3 DNA sequence: TGTGCCACCACGAGGGACAGACGAGAGACCCAGTACTTC. It is translated as CATTRDRRETQYF.

The chain has TRBV14 and TRBJ1-4; a weak D match, TRBD1 (6 bases). V was pared by 0 bases and J by 5 bases, with 16 bases between. The length of the CDR3 is 17 residues. Germline values: CDR1 SGHDN, CDR2 FVKESK. The CDR3: CASSQEGVTGPNEKLFF. CDR3 sequence (DNA): TGTGCCAGCAGCCAAGAAGGGGTGACAGGACCGAATGAAAAACTGTTTTTT.

The chain recombines TRBV4-1 with TRBJ2-1, with D hard to call. The CDR3 contains 16 residues. Germline values: CDR1 MGHRA, CDR2 YSYEKL. V shed 0 bases and J shed 6 bases, with 15 bases lying between them. CDR3 sequence (DNA): TGCGCCAGCAGCCAAGATGCACCACCCACGTCCAATGAGCAGTTCTTC. Amino acids: CASSQDAPPTSNEQFF.

This rearrangement joins TRBV4-1 to TRBJ2-7; D unclear. Looked up from germline, CDR1 is MGHRA and CDR2 is YSYEKL. V was shortened by 1 base and J by 6 bases, with 10 bases between the two germline ends. The CDR3 is 13 amino acids. This CDR3 reads CASSQGAFAEQYF. The DNA of the CDR3 is TGCGCCAGCAGCCAAGGGGCCTTTGCCGAGCAGTACTTC.